These T cell receptor beta chains were read from a single sample in a study of blood T cell repertoires in COVID-19. The method was immunoSEQ multiplex PCR; TCRdb's version includes in-frame clones alone and lacks a portion of them. The table has 88,000 or so clones, about 88% seen once. Specimen: peripheral blood. These receptors were obtained from a man aged 60 to 75 with acute or convalescent COVID-19. Both conserved end residues are part of each CDR3. D genes are given only for firm matches. Size is stated for part of the rows, as once, few or many counts, or as a class when the clone is expanded.

j_call clone_size d_call v_call cdr3_nt cdr3_aa
TRBJ2-5 . TRBD1 TRBV5-6 TGTGCCAGCAGCTTGGGCCGGGACAGGGCTTGGGGTGAGACCCAGTACTTC CASSLGRDRAWGETQYF
TRBJ2-3 . . TRBV7-9 TGTGCCAGCAGCTTAGCGGCTAGCACAGATACGCAGTATTTT CASSLAASTDTQYF
TRBJ2-1 . TRBD2 TRBV4-1 TGCGCCAGCAGCACTAGCGGGAGCTGGAATGAGCAGTTCTTC CASSTSGSWNEQFF
TRBJ1-2 . . TRBV9 TGTGCCAGCAGCGCCCGGACAGCTAACTATGGCTACACCTTC CASSARTANYGYTF
TRBJ1-5 . . TRBV2 TGTGCCAGCAGTGTTCGTGTTAGTCAGCCCCAGCATTTT CASSVRVSQPQHF
TRBJ1-2 . . TRBV5-4 TGTGCCAGCAGCCTGACAGGACTTAACTATGGCTACACCTTC CASSLTGLNYGYTF
TRBJ2-7 few TRBD2 TRBV5-6 TGTGCCAGCAGCCCGGACGCGGGACTAGCGTTTACCGAGCAGTACTTC CASSPDAGLAFTEQYF
TRBJ2-1 . TRBD2 TRBV27 TGTGCCAGCAGGACCCTAGCGGGAGGGCCCGTTGAGCAGTTCTTC CASRTLAGGPVEQFF
TRBJ2-3 . . TRBV6-1 TGTGCCAGCAGTGAACAGGGTACAGATACGCAGTATTTT CASSEQGTDTQYF
TRBJ2-1 . . TRBV11-2 TGTGCCAGCAGCTCATTAGCGAGCTCCTACAATGAGCAGTTCTTC CASSSLASSYNEQFF
TRBJ1-5 few TRBD1 TRBV7-6 TGTGCCAGCAGCTCGGGACAGGGCCAGGGTCAGCCCCAGCATTTT CASSSGQGQGQPQHF
TRBJ1-1 . . TRBV20-1 TGCAGTGCTAGTCCCACGAGGACTGAAGCTTTCTTT CSASPTRTEAFF
TRBJ2-2 . TRBD1 TRBV27 TGTGCCAGCAGTCCACAGGGGGGCGGGGAGCTGTTTTTT CASSPQGGGELFF
TRBJ2-1 . TRBD2 TRBV6-4 TGTGCCAGCAGTACGACTAGCGGGAGCTACAATGAGCAGTTCTTC CASSTTSGSYNEQFF
TRBJ1-2 . TRBD1 TRBV11-2 TGTGCCAGCAGCCTCTCTGACTGGGACAGCACCTATGGCTACACCTTC CASSLSDWDSTYGYTF
TRBJ2-7 . TRBD1 TRBV5-6 TGTGCCAGCAGCTCCGACAGGGGCTACGAGCAGTACTTC CASSSDRGYEQYF
TRBJ2-3 . TRBD2 TRBV10-2 TGCGCCAGCAGTGCGGGCGGGAGTGGCGCGACGCAGTATTTT CASSAGGSGATQYF
TRBJ2-1 . . TRBV5-1 TGCGCCAGCAGCTATGGGTCCGGGTTCAATGAGCAGTTCTTC CASSYGSGFNEQFF
TRBJ1-3 . . TRBV5-6 TGTGCCAGCAGCTCAGGAAACACCATATATTTT CASSSGNTIYF